The 30 T cell receptor beta chains listed next were all sequenced from one sample in a study of blood T cell repertoires in COVID-19. Some clones are missing from TCRdb's copy, which holds only in-frame ones; the method was immunoSEQ multiplex PCR. The table lists approximately 140,000 clones, under 90% of them singletons. Sequenced sample: peripheral blood. The receptors shown here come from a woman older than 75 in a cohort sampled during active or convalescent COVID-19.

J is TRBJ1-2 and V is TRBV2; 11 nucleotides align to TRBD1. The trim removed 5 bases at V and 3 bases at J, leaving 5 bases unmatched. The CDR3 loop spans 15 amino acids. Germline V gene sequence: CDR1 SNHLY, CDR2 FYNNEI. As DNA, the CDR3 is TGTGCCAGCAGTCCCGGGACAGGGGGTGACTATGGCTACACCTTC. Protein product: CASSPGTGGDYGYTF.

The chain recombines TRBV11-1 with TRBJ2-2; D is perhaps TRBD2 (6 bases). Germline values: CDR1 SGHAT, CDR2 FQDESV (reference sequence). The V end was cut by 5 bases, the J end by 5 bases, with 18 bases between. The CDR3 length is 16 residues. The CDR3, as DNA: TGTGCCAGCAGCGAGGAAATAGCGGAGATGACCGGGGAGCTGTTTTTT. Translation: CASSEEIAEMTGELFF.

The rearrangement links TRBV18 to TRBJ1-2; TRBD1 might be the D (6 bases). The ends were cut back, 10 bases at V and 0 bases at J, with 18 bases in the middle. Germline CDR1 is KGHSH and CDR2 is LQKENI. The CDR3 is 15 amino acids. CDR3 coding DNA: TGTGCCACCACTTCGGGGGGGGCACCTAACTATGGCTACACCTTC. This encodes CATTSGGAPNYGYTF.

The rearrangement joins TRBV21-1 to TRBJ1-5; the table names TRBD1, a call not compared with the DNA. TRBV21-1 is listed as a pseudogene. The CDR3 spans 20 residues. The CDR3 region is CASSSRHRDRLAPPHQPQHF. DNA of the CDR3: TGTGCCAGCAGCAGTCGACACCGGGACAGACTTGCCCCCCCCCATCAGCCCCAGCATTTT.

The chain carries TRBV7-2 and TRBJ2-1; 12 nucleotides agree with TRBD2. The V segment lost 0 bases and the J segment 7 bases; nucleotides outside the gene matches: 7. The germline CDR1 and CDR2 sequences are SGHTA and FQGNSA. The CDR3 totals 17 residues. In nucleotides, the CDR3 is TGTGCCAGCAGCTTAGCGGCTAGCGGGGGGGCCGGTAATGAGCAGTTCTTC. It yields the protein CASSLAASGGAGNEQFF.

J is TRBJ1-1 and V is TRBV6-4, with 10 bases matching TRBD1. Trimming at V came to 6 bases and at J to 6 bases, leaving 7 bases not matched to a gene. The CDR3 covers 14 residues. The V gene's germline CDR1 is MRHNA and CDR2 SNTAGT. CDR3 amino acids: CASRLGQGTAEAFF. The CDR3 DNA reads as TGTGCCAGCAGGTTGGGACAGGGGACGGCTGAAGCTTTCTTT.

The chain has TRBV28 and TRBJ1-5; TRBD1 aligns across 7 bases. This CDR3 is 15 amino acids long. Germline V gene sequence: CDR1 MDHEN, CDR2 SYDVKM. Trimming at V came to 2 bases and at J to 3 bases, leaving 4 bases not matched to a gene. CDR3 DNA: TGTGCCAGCAGTTTAGTGGACAGGATCAATCAGCCCCAGCATTTT. Translating gives CASSLVDRINQPQHF.

In nucleotides, the CDR3 is TGTGCCAGCACCCAGGGAGGCTCCTATAATTCACCCCTCCACTTT. This translates into CASTQGGSYNSPLHF. The chain uses TRBV28 and TRBJ1-6; perhaps TRBD1 as D (5 bases). CDR1 MDHEN and CDR2 SYDVKM come from the germline V gene. The V and J ends lost 7 bases and 0 bases respectively, with 10 bases between them. This CDR3 comprises 15 residues.

Comment on this clone: Given the absence of the conserved phenylalanine or tryptophan at the CDR3 end, a read error is likely. The rearrangement uses TRBV28 and TRBJ2-3, with D possibly TRBD2 on 6 matching bases. Germline V gene sequence: CDR1 MDHEN, CDR2 SYDVKM. The CDR3 has 15 amino acids. The ends were cut back, 4 bases at V and 10 bases at J, with 21 bases in the middle. The CDR3 sequence: CASSSPFWRAGSQYL. DNA of the CDR3: TGTGCCAGCAGTTCTCCCTTTTGGAGGGCGGGATCGCAGTATCTT.

The V and J genes are TRBV6-6 and TRBJ2-7; 7 positions agree with TRBD1. J gave up 10 bases and V 2 bases, and 8 bases lay outside the gene matches. CDR3 length equals 13 residues. Germline lookup yields CDR1 MNHNY and CDR2 SVGAGI (reference sequence). The DNA for the CDR3 is TGTGCCAGCAGTTACGTCGGCCAGGGGGTCCAGTACTTC. Protein sequence: CASSYVGQGVQYF.

The chain is built from TRBV7-3 and TRBJ2-2, with D hard to call. V was cut by 1 base and J by 5 bases, with 8 bases left in between. Germline CDR1 is SGHTA and CDR2 is FQGTGA. The CDR3 consists of 14 residues. CDR3 nucleotides: TGTGCCAGCAGCTTAATCGGCAGGACCGGGGAGCTGTTTTTT. Translating it yields CASSLIGRTGELFF.

This clone was seen more than once but under ten times. The chain employs TRBV9 and TRBJ2-3, with TRBD2 identical over 7 bases. This CDR3 region has 19 residues. V was clipped by 3 bases and J by 0 bases; unmatched bases: 16. CDR1 is SGDLS, CDR2 YYNGEE, per germline. DNA for the CDR3: TGTGCCAGCAGCGCCGTAATATTTGGGGGGGACTACAGCACAGATACGCAGTATTTT. Protein product: CASSAVIFGGDYSTDTQYF.

The chain is built from TRBV6-5 and TRBJ2-1; maybe TRBD1 (5 bases). CDR1 MNHEY and CDR2 SVGAGI come from the germline V gene. The CDR3 runs 13 residues. V dropped 4 bases and J dropped 5 bases, with 9 bases sitting between them. The CDR3 DNA follows: TGTGCCAGCAGTTGGGCAGGGAACAATGAGCAGTTCTTC. The encoded protein is CASSWAGNNEQFF.

The rearrangement links TRBV11-2 to TRBJ2-3; 14 bases align to TRBD2. Germline assignment: CDR1 SGHAT and CDR2 FQNNGV. The junction had 2 bases not matched to a gene; V was cut back by 3 bases and J by 6 bases. This CDR3 has 15 residues. The CDR3 DNA reads as TGTGCCAGCAGCTTTAGACTAGCGGGGGGGGATACGCAGTATTTT. It translates to CASSFRLAGGDTQYF.

This clone was found once. The genes are TRBV27 and TRBJ1-6; the D gene is possibly TRBD1 (6 bases). Trimming cost V 4 bases and J 7 bases, with 17 bases left between them. Germline-derived CDR1 and CDR2 are MNHEY and SMNVEV (reference sequence). This CDR3 region has 16 residues. CDR3 residues: CASSSKTGLHNSPLHF. For the CDR3, the DNA is TGTGCCAGCAGTTCGAAGACAGGCCTCCACAATTCACCCCTCCACTTT.

V and J are TRBV5-6 and TRBJ1-3; no clear D. Germline V lookup: CDR1 SGHDT, CDR2 YYEEEE. This CDR3 has 13 residues. V was shortened by 5 bases and J by 0 bases, with 6 bases between the two germline ends. The CDR3 region has the DNA TGTGCCAGCAGTAGTATCTCTGGAAACACCATATATTTT. This sequence encodes CASSSISGNTIYF.

The genes are TRBV25-1 and TRBJ1-2; 8 bases align to TRBD1. V was clipped by 6 bases and J by 8 bases; unmatched bases: 8. This CDR3 region has 13 residues. Germline V gives CDR1 MGHDK, CDR2 SYGVNS. The CDR3 here is CASSRQGMGGYTF. CDR3 sequence (DNA): TGTGCCAGCAGCAGACAGGGGATGGGCGGCTACACCTTC.

This clone was found once. The chain is built from TRBV7-9 and TRBJ1-3; 7 nucleotides agree with TRBD1. Germline assignment: CDR1 SEHNR and CDR2 FQNEAQ (reference sequence). V gave up 3 bases and J gave up 1 base; unmatched junction bases: 3. This CDR3 has 15 amino acids. CDR3 sequence reads: CASSFLQGSGNTIYF. As DNA, the CDR3 is TGTGCCAGCAGCTTCTTACAGGGGTCTGGAAACACCATATATTTT.

The CDR3, as DNA: TGTGCCAGCAGCTCCGATCAGAAGTATCAGCCCCAGCATTTT. It encodes CASSSDQKYQPQHF. The rearrangement joins TRBV2 to TRBJ1-5, with D unresolved. Germline V CDR1 and CDR2: SNHLY, FYNNEI. The CDR3 runs 14 residues. V lost 6 bases and J 5 bases, leaving 14 bases between the germline ends.

The chain has TRBV18 and TRBJ2-1; 9 bases map to TRBD1. Trimming removed 4 bases from V and 4 bases from J; junction bases left unmatched: 8. Germline V gene lookup returns CDR1 KGHSH and CDR2 LQKENI. The CDR3 is made up of 16 amino acids. The CDR3 DNA sequence: TGTGCCAGCTCACGTCCGGGGGACAGGGTTTACAATGAGCAGTTCTTC. This encodes CASSRPGDRVYNEQFF. The full variable domain, in which reference TRBV18 and TRBJ2-1 provide the parts outside the CDR3, is NAGVMQNPRHLVRRRGQEARLRCSPMKGHSHVYWYRQLPEEGLKFMVYLQKENIIDESGMPKERFSAEFPKEGPSILRIQQVVRGDSAAYFCASSRPGDRVYNEQFFGPGTRLTVL.

The CDR3 region has the DNA TGTGCCAGTACTAGGACAGGGGGCAACTACAATGAGCAGTTCTTC. Residues: CASTRTGGNYNEQFF. The V call is TRBV19, the J call TRBJ2-1; TRBD1 aligns across 11 bases. CDR1 LNHDA and CDR2 SQIVND come from the germline V gene (reference sequence). V dropped 7 bases and J dropped 3; count of bases not matched to a gene: 5. The CDR3 has 15 residues.

This sequence joins TRBV28 and TRBJ2-2; possible D gene TRBD1, 6 bases. Trimming took 4 bases from V and 2 from J, leaving 17 bases between them. This CDR3 region has 17 residues. The germline gives CDR1 MDHEN, CDR2 SYDVKM. The CDR3 DNA follows: TGTGCCAGCAGTTCCCCCGGGGTAGGGGGAAACACCGGGGAGCTGTTTTTT. This encodes CASSSPGVGGNTGELFF.

This clone was observed a single time. The chain couples TRBV10-3 to TRBJ2-7; 11 bases are a match to TRBD2. This CDR3 has 15 amino acids. Germline CDR1 ENHRY, CDR2 SYGVKD. With V trimmed by 7 bases and J by 2 bases, 7 bases remained unmatched. The CDR3 coding sequence is TGTGCCATCAAGGTTAGCGGGGGGGCCCCCTACGAGCAGTACTTC. It translates to CAIKVSGGAPYEQYF.

The chain recombines TRBV9 with TRBJ1-1; D remains unclear. From germline, CDR1 is SGDLS and CDR2 YYNGEE. V dropped 3 bases and J dropped 1 base, with 4 bases sitting between them. This CDR3 spans 12 amino acids. The CDR3, as DNA: TGTGCCAGCAGCGCAGGGAACACTGAAGCTTTCTTT. This codes for CASSAGNTEAFF.

In its sample, this clone was seen once. The junction shows a germline mismatch at one end, possibly a read error. The rearrangement uses TRBV5-5 and TRBJ2-1; D uncertain. From germline, CDR1 is SGHKS and CDR2 YYEKEE (reference sequence). The CDR3 loop spans 14 amino acids. CDR3 nucleotide sequence: TGTGCCAGCAGCTTGGTTCAGTCCTTCAATGAGCAGTTCTTC. It is translated as CASSLVQSFNEQFF.

The DNA of the CDR3 is TGTGCCAGCACCCGTGGTGGGAGCTCCTACGAGCAGTACTTC. Protein sequence: CASTRGGSSYEQYF. V is TRBV7-2 and J is TRBJ2-7; the D gene is possibly TRBD2 (5 bases). The germline gives CDR1 SGHTA, CDR2 FQGNSA. V was shortened by 7 bases and J by 0 bases, with 13 bases between the two germline ends. There are 14 residues in the CDR3.

The rearrangement joins TRBV6-2 or TRBV6-3 to TRBJ2-2; D unclear. Between the trimmed V and J ends, which lost 3 bases and 3 bases, there was a span of 5 bases. This CDR3 contains 13 residues. Germline CDR1 MNHEY, CDR2 SVGEGT. In DNA form, the CDR3 reads TGTGCCAGCAGTTATACGGACACCGGGGAGCTGTTTTTT. It specifies CASSYTDTGELFF.

The J gene is TRBJ2-1, the V gene TRBV12-3 or TRBV12-4, with no clear D. The CDR3 has 10 amino acids. V was trimmed by 5 bases and J by 10 bases, leaving 6 bases between them. DNA of the CDR3: TGTGCCAGCAGTCGAGTCGAGCAGTTCTTC. It specifies CASSRVEQFF.

This chain connects TRBV6-4 to TRBJ2-5; tentatively, D is TRBD2 (5 bases). Germline CDR1 MRHNA, CDR2 SNTAGT. The V end lost 3 bases, the J end lost 12 bases, and 17 bases lay between the germline ends. The CDR3 contains 13 residues. The DNA for the CDR3 is TGTGCCAGCAGTGAGGAGAGCGAGGGAAGGAAGTACTTC. It is translated as CASSEESEGRKYF.

The table lists this clone with a count of one. V is TRBV27 and J is TRBJ1-2; 7 bases are shared with TRBD1. The CDR3 spans 15 residues. Germline trimming cut 4 bases from V and 8 bases from J; bases unmatched to any gene: 13. CDR1 and CDR2 from the germline V gene are MNHEY and SMNVEV (reference sequence). In DNA, the CDR3 is TGTGCCAGCAGTTCCCGGGCCAAGGGGGCCCCCGGCTACACCTTC. It yields the protein CASSSRAKGAPGYTF.